This T cell receptor beta chain was captured by sequencing in a study of CD4 T cells in relation to SARS-CoV-2 and coronaviruses. Whole-study results and caveats: Pre-pandemic and post-infection samples never came from the same donor.

This clone was seen once. What it recognizes is unknown. Assay: immunoSEQ multiplex PCR; the TCRdb copy retains only in-frame clones and omits some. The data contain 41,000 or so clones, 84% of them singletons. Germline V gives CDR1 MDHEN, CDR2 SYDVKM. Trimming took 3 bases from V and 5 from J, leaving 8 bases between them. This CDR3 spans 14 amino acids. The V call is TRBV28, the J call TRBJ2-6; D not certain. The receptor was derived from an adult with COVID-19. Sequenced: naive CD4+ T cells from PBMCs, cultured in vitro. The subset here: naive CD4+ T cells isolated by negative enrichment. The CDR3 loop reads CASSLPPWANVLTF. The DNA of the CDR3 is TGTGCCAGCAGTTTGCCTCCCTGGGCCAACGTCCTGACTTTC.